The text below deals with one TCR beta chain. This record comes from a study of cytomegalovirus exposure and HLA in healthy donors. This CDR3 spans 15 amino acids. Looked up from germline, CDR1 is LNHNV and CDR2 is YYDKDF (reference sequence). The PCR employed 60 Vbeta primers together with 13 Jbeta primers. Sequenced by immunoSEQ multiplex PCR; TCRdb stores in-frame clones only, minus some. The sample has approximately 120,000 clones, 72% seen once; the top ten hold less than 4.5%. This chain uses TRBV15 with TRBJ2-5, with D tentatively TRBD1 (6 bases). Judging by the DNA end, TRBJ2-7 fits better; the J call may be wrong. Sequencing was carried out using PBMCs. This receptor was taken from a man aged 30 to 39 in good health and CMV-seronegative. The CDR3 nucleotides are TGTGCCACCAGCAGAGGGACAGTCAATCCCTACGAGCAGTACTTC. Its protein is CATSRGTVNPYEQYF.